This T cell receptor beta chain was sequenced for a study of OX40 agonist ivuxolimab in advanced cancers. At the level of the study: Patients receiving dose escalation had hepatocellular carcinoma, melanoma, renal cell or head and neck cancer. Three dose-escalation patients had partial responses: one with hepatocellular carcinoma and two with cutaneous melanoma.

This clone has a single count. Profiled with immunoSEQ multiplex PCR; TCRdb holds only in-frame clones, not every one. Here the sample spans tens of thousands of clones, approximately 84% being singletons. The J segment lost 0 bases and the V segment lost 0 bases, leaving 6 bases of the junction unmatched. The CDR3 is made up of 17 amino acids. Germline CDR1 and CDR2: SGHTS and YDEGEE. The chain has TRBV5-8 and TRBJ1-1, with 9 nucleotides matching TRBD1. The origin of this receptor is an adult with an advanced solid tumor such as melanoma, head and neck, liver or kidney cancer. This sample comprised CD4+ or CD8+ T cells sorted from blood, obtained in a trial of the OX40 agonist ivuxolimab. The CDR3 loop is CASSLGDRAKLNTEAFF. The CDR3 coding sequence is TGTGCCAGCAGCTTGGGGGACAGGGCCAAACTGAACACTGAAGCTTTCTTT. Complete variable domain (other parts from reference TRBV5-8 and TRBJ1-1): EAGVTQSPTHLIKTRGQQATLRCSPISGHTSVYWYQQALGLGLQFLLWYDEGEERNRGNFPPRFSGRQFPNYSSELNVNALELEDSALYLCASSLGDRAKLNTEAFFGQGTRLTVV.